This T cell receptor beta chain emerged from a study of OX40 agonist ivuxolimab in advanced cancers. The overall study: Eligibility admitted prior anti-PD-1, anti-PD-L1 or anti-CTLA-4 therapy; about 40% had some. Partial responses occurred in Three dose-escalation patients, one with hepatocellular carcinoma and two with cutaneous melanoma.

TCRdb's copy holds only in-frame clones and misses some; the assay was immunoSEQ multiplex PCR. The repertoire includes more than 65,000 clones, 60% to 85% of them detected once, and around 2.3% sits in the top ten. Between the trimmed V and J ends, which lost 2 bases and 10 bases, there was a span of 24 bases. Germline CDR1 is SEHNR and CDR2 is FQNEAQ (reference sequence). This CDR3 has 17 residues. The sequence was obtained from an adult with an advanced solid tumor such as melanoma, head and neck, liver or kidney cancer. V and J are TRBV7-9 and TRBJ2-1, with D uncertain. The sample in question was CD4+ or CD8+ T cells sorted from blood, obtained in a trial of the OX40 agonist ivuxolimab. CDR3 DNA sequence: TGTGCCAGCAGCTTATCTCTTTGGGGTCGGGCCTCCAGCGAGCAGTTCTTC. This codes for CASSLSLWGRASSEQFF.